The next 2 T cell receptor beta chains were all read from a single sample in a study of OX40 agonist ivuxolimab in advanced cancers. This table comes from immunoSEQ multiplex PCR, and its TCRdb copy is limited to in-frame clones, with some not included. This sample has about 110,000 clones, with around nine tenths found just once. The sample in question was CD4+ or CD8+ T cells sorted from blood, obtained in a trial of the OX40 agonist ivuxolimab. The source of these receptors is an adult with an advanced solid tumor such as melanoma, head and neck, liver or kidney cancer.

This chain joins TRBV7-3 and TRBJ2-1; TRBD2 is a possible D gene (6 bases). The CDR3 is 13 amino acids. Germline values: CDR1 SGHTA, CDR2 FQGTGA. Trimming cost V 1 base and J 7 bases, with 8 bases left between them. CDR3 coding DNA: TGTGCCAGCAGCTTAAGCGGGGCTAATGAGCAGTTCTTC. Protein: CASSLSGANEQFF. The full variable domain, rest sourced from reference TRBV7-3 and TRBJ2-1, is GAGVSQTPSNKVTEKGKYVELRCDPISGHTALYWYRQSLGQGPEFLIYFQGTGAADDSGLPNDRFFAVRPEGSVSTLKIQRTERGDSAVYLCASSLSGANEQFFGPGTRLTVL.

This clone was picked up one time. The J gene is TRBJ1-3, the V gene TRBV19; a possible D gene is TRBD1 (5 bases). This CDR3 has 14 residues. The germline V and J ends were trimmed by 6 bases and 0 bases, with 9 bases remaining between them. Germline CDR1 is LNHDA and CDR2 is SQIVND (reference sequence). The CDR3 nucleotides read TGTGCCAGTAGCCAGACAGTCTCTGGAAACACCATATATTTT. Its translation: CASSQTVSGNTIYF.